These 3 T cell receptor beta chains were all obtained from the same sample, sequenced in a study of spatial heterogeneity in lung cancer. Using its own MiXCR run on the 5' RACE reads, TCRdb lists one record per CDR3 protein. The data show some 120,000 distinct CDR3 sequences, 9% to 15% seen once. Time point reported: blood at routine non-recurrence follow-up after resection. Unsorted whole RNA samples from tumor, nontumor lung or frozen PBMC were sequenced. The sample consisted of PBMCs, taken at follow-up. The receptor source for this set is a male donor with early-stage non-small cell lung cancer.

CDR3 loop: CASSLDWDGTYNEQFF. The CDR3 nucleotides are TGTGCCAGCAGCTTAGATTGGGACGGAACCTACAATGAGCAGTTCTTC. The V gene is TRBV11-2, the J gene TRBJ2-1, with D perhaps given as TRBD1 or TRBD2 (5 bases each). The CDR3 has 16 amino acids. V lost 0 bases and J lost 2, with 11 bases in between. Germline V gives CDR1 SGHAT, CDR2 FQNNGV. Together with reference TRBV11-2 and TRBJ2-1, the CDR3 gives the full variable domain: EAGVAQSPRYKIIEKRQSVAFWCNPISGHATLYWYQQILGQGPKLLIQFQNNGVVDDSQLPKDRFSAERLKGVDSTLKIQPAKLEDSAVYLCASSLDWDGTYNEQFFGPGTRLTVL.

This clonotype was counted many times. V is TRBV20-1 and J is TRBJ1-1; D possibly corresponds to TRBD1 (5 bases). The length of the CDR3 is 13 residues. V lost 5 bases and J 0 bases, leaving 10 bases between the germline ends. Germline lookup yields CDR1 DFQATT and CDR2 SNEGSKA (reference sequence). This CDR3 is CSAETALNTEAFF. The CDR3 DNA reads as TGCAGTGCTGAGACAGCTTTGAACACTGAAGCTTTCTTT.

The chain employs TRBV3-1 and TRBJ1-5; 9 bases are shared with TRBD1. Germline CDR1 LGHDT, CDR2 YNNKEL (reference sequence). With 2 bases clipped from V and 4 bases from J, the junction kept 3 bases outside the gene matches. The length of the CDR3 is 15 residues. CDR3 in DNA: TGTGCCAGCAGCCAAACGGGACAGGGTAATCAGCCCCAGCATTTT. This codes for CASSQTGQGNQPQHF.